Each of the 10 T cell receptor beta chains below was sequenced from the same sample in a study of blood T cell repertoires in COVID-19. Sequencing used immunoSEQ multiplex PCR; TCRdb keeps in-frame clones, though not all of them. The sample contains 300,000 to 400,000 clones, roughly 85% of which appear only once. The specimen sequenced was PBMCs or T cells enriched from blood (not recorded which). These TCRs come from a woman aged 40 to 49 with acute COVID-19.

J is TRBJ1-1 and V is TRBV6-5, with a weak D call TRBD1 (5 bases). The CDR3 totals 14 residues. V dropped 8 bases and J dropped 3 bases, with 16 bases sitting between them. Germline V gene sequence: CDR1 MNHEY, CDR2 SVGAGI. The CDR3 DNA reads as TGTGCCAGCGGTCGGAGTGGCAGGGACACTGAAGCTTTCTTT. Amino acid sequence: CASGRSGRDTEAFF.

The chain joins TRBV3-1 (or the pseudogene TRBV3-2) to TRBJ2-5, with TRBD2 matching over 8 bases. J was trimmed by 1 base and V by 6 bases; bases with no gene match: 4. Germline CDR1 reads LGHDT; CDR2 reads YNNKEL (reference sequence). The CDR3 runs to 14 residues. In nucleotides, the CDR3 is TGTGCCAGCAGACGGGGGGGAATCCAAGAGACCCAGTACTTC. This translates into CASRRGGIQETQYF.

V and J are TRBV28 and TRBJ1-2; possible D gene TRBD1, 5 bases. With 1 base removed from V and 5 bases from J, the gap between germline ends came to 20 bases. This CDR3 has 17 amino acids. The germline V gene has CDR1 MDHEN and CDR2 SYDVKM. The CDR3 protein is CASSLLHSRRGRYGYTF. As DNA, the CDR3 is TGTGCCAGCAGTTTATTACACTCACGACGGGGGAGGTATGGCTACACCTTC.

CDR3 sequence: CASSSDRANYGYTF. The CDR3 DNA sequence: TGTGCCAGCAGCTCCGACAGGGCGAACTATGGCTACACCTTC. This chain joins TRBV7-6 and TRBJ1-2, with 7 bases aligning to TRBD1. The ends lost 4 bases at V and 2 bases at J; junction bases unmatched: 4. This CDR3 has 14 amino acids. Germline V gene sequence: CDR1 SGHVS, CDR2 FNYEAQ.

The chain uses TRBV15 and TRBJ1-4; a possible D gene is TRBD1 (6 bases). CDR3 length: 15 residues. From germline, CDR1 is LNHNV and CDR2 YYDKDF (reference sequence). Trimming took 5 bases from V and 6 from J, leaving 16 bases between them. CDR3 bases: TGTGCCACCAGCCTCCTCGGGAAGGGGGATGAAAAACTGTTTTTT. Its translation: CATSLLGKGDEKLFF. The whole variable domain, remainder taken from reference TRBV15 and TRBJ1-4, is DAMVIQNPRYQVTQFGKPVTLSCSQTLNHNVMYWYQQKSSQAPKLLFHYYDKDFNNEADTPDNFQSRRPNTSFCFLDIRSPGLGDTAMYLCATSLLGKGDEKLFFGSGTQLSVL.

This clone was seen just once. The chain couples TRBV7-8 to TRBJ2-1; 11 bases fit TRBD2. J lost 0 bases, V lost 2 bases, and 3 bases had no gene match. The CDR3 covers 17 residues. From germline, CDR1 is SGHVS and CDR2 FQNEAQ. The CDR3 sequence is CASSLLAGGLSYNEQFF. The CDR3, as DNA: TGTGCCAGCAGCTTACTAGCGGGGGGCCTCTCCTACAATGAGCAGTTCTTC.

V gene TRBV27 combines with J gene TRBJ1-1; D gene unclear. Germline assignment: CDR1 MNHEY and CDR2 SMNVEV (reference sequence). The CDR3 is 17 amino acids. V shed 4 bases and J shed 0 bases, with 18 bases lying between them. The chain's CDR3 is CASSYFAPPSMNTEAFF. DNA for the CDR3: TGTGCCAGCAGTTACTTCGCCCCGCCATCCATGAACACTGAAGCTTTCTTT.

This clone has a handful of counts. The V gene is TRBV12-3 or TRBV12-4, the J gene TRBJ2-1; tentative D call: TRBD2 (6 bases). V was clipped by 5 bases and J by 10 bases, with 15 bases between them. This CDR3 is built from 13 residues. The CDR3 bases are TGTGCCAGCAGTCACAGTGGGAGCGGGGAGCAGTTCTTC. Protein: CASSHSGSGEQFF.

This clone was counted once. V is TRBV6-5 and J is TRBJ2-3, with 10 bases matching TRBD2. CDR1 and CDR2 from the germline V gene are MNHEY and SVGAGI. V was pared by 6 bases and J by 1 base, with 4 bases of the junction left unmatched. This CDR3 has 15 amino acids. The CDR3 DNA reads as TGTGCCAGCAGAGCCGGGACTAGCGGCACAGATACGCAGTATTTT. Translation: CASRAGTSGTDTQYF.

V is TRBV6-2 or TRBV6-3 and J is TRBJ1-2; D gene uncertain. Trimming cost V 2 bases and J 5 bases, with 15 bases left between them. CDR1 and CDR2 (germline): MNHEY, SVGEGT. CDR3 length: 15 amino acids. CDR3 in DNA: TGTGCCAGCAGTTACCCCGGCAGGCAAATATATGGCTACACCTTC. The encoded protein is CASSYPGRQIYGYTF.